This T cell receptor beta chain was observed in a study of control samples from healthy donors and cancer patients. Sequenced by immunoSEQ multiplex PCR; TCRdb stores in-frame clones only, minus some. The data contain approximately 60,000 clones, 90% of them singletons. With V trimmed by 3 bases and J by 4 bases, 7 bases remained unmatched. From germline, CDR1 is GTSNPN and CDR2 SVGIG (reference sequence). The CDR3 consists of 14 residues. The chain combines TRBV30 with TRBJ2-5; the match to TRBD2 covers 8 bases. Sequenced sample: PBMCs. The receptor was derived from a woman aged 45-65 years with colorectal cancer. CDR3 sequence: CAWSLGGGRETQYF. The CDR3, as DNA: TGTGCCTGGAGCCTCGGGGGGGGGCGAGAGACCCAGTACTTC.